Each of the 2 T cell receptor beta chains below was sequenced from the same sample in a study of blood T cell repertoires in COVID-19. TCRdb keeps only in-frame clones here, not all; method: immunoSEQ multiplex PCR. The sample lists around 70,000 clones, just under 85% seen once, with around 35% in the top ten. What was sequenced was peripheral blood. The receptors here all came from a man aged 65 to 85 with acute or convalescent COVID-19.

The CDR3 DNA reads as TGTGCCAGTAGTCCTAGCGCTGCTAGCACAGATACGCAGTATTTT. Amino acids: CASSPSAASTDTQYF. This chain links TRBV19 with TRBJ2-3; weak D call: TRBD2 (6 bases). V lost 5 bases, J lost 0 bases, and 12 bases lay in between. Per the germline V gene, CDR1 is LNHDA and CDR2 is SQIVND (reference sequence). CDR3 length equals 15 residues.

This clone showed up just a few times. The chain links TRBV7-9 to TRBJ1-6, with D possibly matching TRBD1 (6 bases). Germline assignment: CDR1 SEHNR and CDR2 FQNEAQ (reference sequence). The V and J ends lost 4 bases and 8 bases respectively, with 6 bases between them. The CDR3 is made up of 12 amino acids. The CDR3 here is CASSSGDSPLHF. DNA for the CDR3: TGTGCCAGCAGCTCAGGGGATTCACCCCTCCACTTT.